Listed here are 29 T cell receptor beta chains from one sample, sequenced in a study of T cell repertoires in cytomegalovirus infection. TCRdb reprocessed the reads with MiXCR, giving one entry per CDR3 protein. The sample has nearly 650,000 distinct CDR3 sequences, 24% seen once. The sample was CD8+ T cells from PBMCs. The source of these receptors is a human donor in good health (CMV status not recorded). Some clones in this sample may be carry-over from other donors' samples.

The chain couples TRBV5-6 to TRBJ1-1, with TRBD1 matching 8 bases. Germline values: CDR1 SGHDT, CDR2 YYEEEE. Trimming at V came to 4 bases and at J to 7 bases, leaving 15 bases not matched to a gene. The CDR3 spans 16 residues. CDR3 region: CASSRAPIGTGDEAFF. The CDR3 DNA is TGTGCCAGCAGCCGAGCCCCGATAGGGACAGGAGATGAAGCTTTCTTT.

The count of this clonotype is one. The rearrangement links TRBV28 to TRBJ1-1; D not resolved. This CDR3 region has 15 residues. Trimming cost V 4 bases and J 0 bases, with 12 bases left between them. Looked up from germline, CDR1 is MDHEN and CDR2 is SYDVKM. The CDR3 spells CASSSLYVLNTEAFF. DNA for the CDR3: TGTGCCAGCAGTTCCCTTTACGTATTGAACACTGAAGCTTTCTTT. The whole variable domain, remainder taken from reference TRBV28 and TRBJ1-1, is DVKVTQSSRYLVKRTGEKVFLECVQDMDHENMFWYRQDPGLGLRLIYFSYDVKMKEKGDIPEGYSVSREKKERFSLILESASTNQTSMYLCASSSLYVLNTEAFFGQGTRLTVV.

This chain links TRBV20-1 with TRBJ2-5, with TRBD2 identical over 12 bases. The CDR3 is 19 amino acids. The germline gives CDR1 DFQATT, CDR2 SNEGSKA (reference sequence). Trimming took 6 bases from V and 4 from J; bases not matched to a gene: 21. CDR3 region: CSARGVTSGGPDRPETQYF. The CDR3 bases are TGCAGTGCCCGGGGGGTGACTAGCGGGGGCCCTGACAGACCAGAGACCCAGTACTTC.

This clonotype was seen a handful of times. CDR3 bases: TGTGCCAGCAGGGGAGGAAGTCGGGATTCAGCTAACTATGGCTACACCTTC. Translated, it gives CASRGGSRDSANYGYTF. The rearrangement uses TRBV2 and TRBJ1-2; D remains ambiguous. V gave up 6 bases and J gave up 0 bases, with 20 bases separating them. Germline V gene sequence: CDR1 SNHLY, CDR2 FYNNEI. CDR3 length equals 17 residues. The complete variable domain, with remaining parts taken from reference TRBV2 and TRBJ1-2, reads EPEVTQTPSHQVTQMGQEVILRCVPISNHLYFYWYRQILGQKVEFLVSFYNNEISEKSEIFDDQFSVERPDGSNFTLKIRSTKLEDSAMYFCASRGGSRDSANYGYTFGSGTRLTVV.

The J gene is TRBJ2-3, the V gene TRBV6-2 or TRBV6-3, with D possibly matching TRBD1 (6 bases). Germline V CDR1 and CDR2: MNHEY, SVGEGT. The CDR3 spans 16 residues. The V gene lost 2 bases and the J gene lost 1 base, with 13 bases spanning the gap. The CDR3 loop reads CASSYDPGAGTDTQYF. The CDR3, as DNA: TGTGCCAGCAGTTACGATCCAGGGGCGGGCACAGATACGCAGTATTTT.

This clonotype was recorded a few times. The genes are TRBV2 and TRBJ2-2, with 9 bases lining up with TRBD1. The CDR3 sequence is 15 residues long. Germline V gives CDR1 SNHLY, CDR2 FYNNEI. The junction had 13 bases not matched to a gene; V was cut back by 11 bases and J by 6 bases. The chain's CDR3 is CALLNPGQGSGELFF. The CDR3 nucleotides are TGTGCCCTCTTGAATCCAGGACAGGGGTCCGGGGAGCTGTTTTTT.

Comments on this clonotype: This may stem from a read error, because a much larger clone lies one nucleotide away. This chain connects TRBV11-2 to TRBJ2-3, with D possibly matching TRBD2 (5 bases). The CDR3 extends over 14 amino acids. The germline CDR1 and CDR2 sequences are SGHAT and FQNNGV. Written as DNA, the CDR3 is TGTGTCAGCAGCTTCCATGTGGCGGGAGATACGCAGTATTTT. Translating it yields CVSSFHVAGDTQYF.

This clonotype has only a few counts. V usage is TRBV10-3 and J usage is TRBJ1-5, with no clear D. The CDR3 is 17 amino acids. Trimming left V 1 base short and J 0 bases short, with 13 bases between. From germline, CDR1 is ENHRY and CDR2 SYGVKD. Written as DNA, the CDR3 is TGTGCCATCAGTGAGTTAGACGGTCGTAATAGCAATCAGCCCCAGCATTTT. Its protein product is CAISELDGRNSNQPQHF.

Ten or more counts support this clonotype. V is TRBV28 and J is TRBJ2-1, with TRBD1 matching 12 bases. Germline V gives CDR1 MDHEN, CDR2 SYDVKM. CDR3 size: 19 residues. Trimming at V came to 4 bases and at J to 0 bases, leaving 10 bases not matched to a gene. The CDR3 sequence is CASSWDRGLYSSSYNEQFF. Here the CDR3 DNA reads TGTGCCAGCAGTTGGGACAGGGGGCTTTATTCGAGCTCCTACAATGAGCAGTTCTTC.

This CDR3 is CASSHDGTVFF. The CDR3 nucleotides read TGTGCCAGCAGCCACGACGGGACGGTTTTCTTC. J is TRBJ2-1 and V is TRBV7-9; tentatively, D is TRBD1 or TRBD2 (5 bases each). The germline V and J ends were trimmed by 5 bases and 16 bases, with 15 bases remaining between them. This CDR3 contains 11 residues. Germline lookup yields CDR1 SEHNR and CDR2 FQNEAQ (reference sequence).

For this clonotype: Possible read error: a much larger clone is one base away. V gene TRBV7-8 combines with J gene TRBJ2-5; D unclear. Germline V CDR1 and CDR2: SGHVS, FQNEAQ. Deletions cut 2 bases from V and 5 bases from J, with 3 bases between. The CDR3 is 11 residues long. The CDR3 sequence: CASSLWETQYF. CDR3 sequence (DNA): TGTGCCAGCAGCTTATGGGAGACCCAGTACTTC.

This clonotype was picked up many times. The chain has TRBV6-1 and TRBJ1-1; 10 bases fit TRBD1. V dropped 2 bases and J dropped 5; count of bases not matched to a gene: 2. CDR1 is MNHNS and CDR2 is SASEGT in the germline V gene. CDR3 length: 14 residues. The CDR3 nucleotides are TGTGCCAGCAGTGAATGGACAGGGGGAACTGAAGCTTTCTTT. Translation: CASSEWTGGTEAFF.

A few counts support this clonotype. The chain is built from TRBV5-5 and TRBJ1-1, with 8 positions matching TRBD1. Trimming at V came to 1 base and at J to 4 bases, leaving 6 bases not matched to a gene. CDR3 size: 15 residues. In germline, CDR1 is SGHKS, CDR2 YYEKEE (reference sequence). Written as DNA, the CDR3 is TGTGCCAGCAGCTTGAGCCAGGGGGCCGTCACTGAAGCTTTCTTT. It specifies CASSLSQGAVTEAFF.

The rearrangement joins TRBV2 to TRBJ1-6; D unclear. CDR3 size: 14 residues. V was pared by 3 bases and J by 10 bases, with 13 bases between. CDR1 and CDR2 from the germline V gene are SNHLY and FYNNEI. The CDR3: CASSDRLTQSPLHF. As DNA, the CDR3 is TGTGCCAGCAGTGACAGGTTGACCCAATCACCCCTCCACTTT. Variable domain in full (rest from reference TRBV2 and TRBJ1-6): EPEVTQTPSHQVTQMGQEVILRCVPISNHLYFYWYRQILGQKVEFLVSFYNNEISEKSEIFDDQFSVERPDGSNFTLKIRSTKLEDSAMYFCASSDRLTQSPLHFGNGTRLTVT.

This chain connects TRBV29-1 to TRBJ1-1; tentatively, D is TRBD1 (6 bases). The length of the CDR3 is 12 residues. Germline lookup yields CDR1 SQVTM and CDR2 ANQGSEA. V lost 7 bases and J 5 bases, leaving 14 bases between the germline ends. The CDR3 sequence: CSGYRVGTEAFF. CDR3 sequence (DNA): TGCAGCGGATACAGGGTCGGGACTGAAGCTTTCTTT.

The gene calls are TRBV6-2 or TRBV6-3 and TRBJ2-7; D gene unclear. Germline V CDR1 and CDR2: MNHEY, SVGEGT. The CDR3 runs 14 residues. The CDR3 nucleotides are TGTGCCAACAGTTACTCGATCCCCCCTTACGAGCAGTACGTC. Translated: CANSYSIPPYEQYV.

This clonotype was seen a handful of times. V gene TRBV28 combines with J gene TRBJ1-1; D uncertain. Trimming stripped 8 bases from V and 1 base from J, with 8 bases between. The CDR3 contains 12 residues. Per germline, CDR1 MDHEN and CDR2 SYDVKM. CDR3 nucleotides: TGTGCCAGCGGAAAGACGAACACTGAAGCTTTCTTT. This codes for CASGKTNTEAFF.

This clonotype was counted ten times or more. CDR3 sequence (DNA): TGTGCCAGCAGCTTTGCCGGACGTGGAGATACGCAGTATTTT. Protein sequence: CASSFAGRGDTQYF. The chain links TRBV7-2 to TRBJ2-3; D not resolved. There are 14 residues in the CDR3. V gave up 3 bases and J gave up 5 bases, with 12 bases separating them. Germline CDR1 is SGHTA and CDR2 is FQGNSA.

This clonotype turned up a few times. The chain links TRBV7-9 to TRBJ2-7; 8 bases match TRBD1. The CDR3 is 15 amino acids. V lost 5 bases, J lost 3 bases, and 9 bases stayed unmatched. Germline values: CDR1 SEHNR, CDR2 FQNEAQ (reference sequence). CDR3: CASSRGQGNHYEQYV. Written as DNA, the CDR3 is TGTGCCAGCAGCCGTGGACAGGGTAATCACTACGAGCAGTACGTC.

In this sample, this clonotype turned up a few times. The rearrangement joins TRBV28 to TRBJ2-3; D not resolved. Germline V gene lookup returns CDR1 MDHEN and CDR2 SYDVKM. Trimming shortened V by 10 bases and J by 2 bases, and 10 bases separated the two germline ends. The CDR3 extends over 12 amino acids. CDR3 amino acids: CATSPFTDTQYF. The CDR3 DNA reads as TGTGCCACTTCCCCGTTCACAGATACGCAGTATTTT.

To note about this clonotype: This may be a read error: a much more frequent sequence differs by one nucleotide. The chain combines TRBV12-5 with TRBJ2-1; no clear D gene. The V and J ends lost 3 bases and 0 bases respectively, with 18 bases between them. Germline-derived CDR1 and CDR2 are LGHNT and FRNRAP. The CDR3 has 18 residues. The CDR3: CASGFSSDSSRSYNEQFF. The CDR3, as DNA: TGTGCTAGTGGTTTCTCCTCCGATTCATCACGCTCCTACAATGAGCAGTTCTTC.

The genes are TRBV6-2 or TRBV6-3 and TRBJ1-1; D unclear. CDR1 is MNHEY and CDR2 is SVGEGT in the germline V gene. V lost 2 bases and J lost 0, with 10 bases in between. The CDR3 runs to 15 residues. The CDR3 is CASSYPRDMNTEAFF. The CDR3 nucleotides read TGTGCCAGCAGTTACCCAAGAGATATGAACACTGAAGCTTTCTTT.

The chain uses TRBV20-1 and TRBJ2-1; a weak D match, TRBD2 (7 bases). V was pared by 0 bases and J by 2 bases, with 14 bases between. Germline V lookup: CDR1 DFQATT, CDR2 SNEGSKA (reference sequence). This CDR3 is built from 16 residues. This CDR3 is CSARDLGGQAYNEQFF. Written as DNA, the CDR3 is TGCAGTGCTAGAGATCTCGGGGGGCAAGCCTACAATGAGCAGTTCTTC.

Many counts were recorded for this clonotype. The V gene is TRBV7-2, the J gene TRBJ2-1; 9 nucleotides line up with TRBD2. Germline-derived CDR1 and CDR2 are SGHTA and FQGNSA. V lost 3 bases to trimming and J lost 3 bases; unmatched junction nucleotides: 3. CDR3 size: 15 residues. The CDR3 reads CASSFYSGGYNEQFF. As DNA, the CDR3 is TGTGCCAGCAGCTTCTATAGCGGGGGCTACAATGAGCAGTTCTTC.

This clonotype was counted many times. The gene calls are TRBV7-2 and TRBJ2-1; a weak D match, TRBD1 (5 bases). The CDR3 is made up of 14 amino acids. V gave up 1 base and J gave up 4 bases, with 8 bases separating them. Germline V gene sequence: CDR1 SGHTA, CDR2 FQGNSA. The CDR3 coding sequence is TGTGCCAGCAGCTTAGATGACAGTTACAATGAGCAGTTCTTC. Translating gives CASSLDDSYNEQFF.

This clonotype was observed a handful of times. The chain recombines TRBV4-1 with TRBJ2-1; weak D call: TRBD2 (6 bases). Trimming left V 5 bases short and J 6 bases short, with 14 bases between. The CDR3 loop spans 14 amino acids. The germline V gene has CDR1 MGHRA and CDR2 YSYEKL. CDR3 amino acids: CASSFRDGGNEQFF. Here the CDR3 DNA reads TGCGCCAGCAGCTTTCGGGACGGGGGCAATGAGCAGTTCTTC.

This clonotype has only a few counts. This chain uses TRBV6-2 or TRBV6-3 with TRBJ2-3, with 9 bases identical to TRBD1. The CDR3 has 20 amino acids. Germline CDR1 is MNHEY and CDR2 is SVGEGT. After removal of 0 bases from V and 3 bases from J, the junction contained 16 bases not matched to a gene. The CDR3 region is CASSYSTIPGQGLATDTQYF. For the CDR3, the DNA is TGTGCCAGCAGTTACTCGACTATCCCGGGACAGGGATTGGCGACAGATACGCAGTATTTT.

The table lists this clonotype with many counts. J is TRBJ2-3 and V is TRBV7-2; no firm D call. In germline, CDR1 is SGHTA, CDR2 FQGNSA. Trimming took 2 bases from V and 4 from J, leaving 4 bases between them. The length of the CDR3 is 12 residues. The CDR3 nucleotides are TGTGCCAGCAGCTTATGGGCAGATACGCAGTATTTT. It yields the protein CASSLWADTQYF.

This clonotype has ten or more counts. V usage is TRBV7-2 and J usage is TRBJ2-1; 8 nucleotides agree with TRBD1. The CDR3 spans 13 residues. The V segment lost 1 base and the J segment 12 bases; nucleotides outside the gene matches: 5. CDR1 and CDR2 from the germline V gene are SGHTA and FQGNSA. The DNA of the CDR3 is TGTGCCAGCAGCTTAGTCAGGGGGCAGGGGCAGTTCTTC. It encodes CASSLVRGQGQFF.